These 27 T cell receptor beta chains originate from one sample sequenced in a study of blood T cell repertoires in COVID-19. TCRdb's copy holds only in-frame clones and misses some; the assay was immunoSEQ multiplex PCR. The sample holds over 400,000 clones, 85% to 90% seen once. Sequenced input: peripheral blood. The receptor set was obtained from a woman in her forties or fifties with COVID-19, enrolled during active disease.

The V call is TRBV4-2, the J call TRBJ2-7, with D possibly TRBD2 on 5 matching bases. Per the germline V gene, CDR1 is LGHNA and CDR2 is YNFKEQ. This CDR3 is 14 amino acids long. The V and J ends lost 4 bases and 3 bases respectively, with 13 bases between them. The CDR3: CASSPEGTLYEQYF. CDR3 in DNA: TGTGCCAGCAGCCCCGAGGGAACCCTCTACGAGCAGTACTTC.

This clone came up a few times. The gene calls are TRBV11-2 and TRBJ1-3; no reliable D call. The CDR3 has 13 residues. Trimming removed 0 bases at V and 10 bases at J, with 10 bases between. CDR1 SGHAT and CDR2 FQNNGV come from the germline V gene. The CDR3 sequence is CASSLDPQETIYF. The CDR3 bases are TGTGCCAGCAGCTTAGATCCGCAGGAAACCATATATTTT.

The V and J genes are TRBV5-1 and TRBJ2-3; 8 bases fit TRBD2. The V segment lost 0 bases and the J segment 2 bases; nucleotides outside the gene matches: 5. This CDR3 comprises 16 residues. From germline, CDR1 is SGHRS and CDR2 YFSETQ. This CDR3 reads CASSLEGGGTTDTQYF. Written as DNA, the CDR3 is TGCGCCAGCAGCTTGGAGGGCGGGGGGACCACAGATACGCAGTATTTT. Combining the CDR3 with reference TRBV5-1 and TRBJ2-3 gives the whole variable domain KAGVTQTPRYLIKTRGQQVTLSCSPISGHRSVSWYQQTPGQGLQFLFEYFSETQRNKGNFPGRFSGRQFSNSRSEMNVSTLELGDSALYLCASSLEGGGTTDTQYFGPGTRLTVL.

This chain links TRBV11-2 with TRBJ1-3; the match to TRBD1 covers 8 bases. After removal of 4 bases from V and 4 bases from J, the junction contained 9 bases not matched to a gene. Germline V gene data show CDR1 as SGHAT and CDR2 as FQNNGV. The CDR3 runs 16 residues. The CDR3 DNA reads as TGTGCCAGCAGCTCGTTACTCGGACAGGGAGGAAACACCATATATTTT. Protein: CASSSLLGQGGNTIYF.

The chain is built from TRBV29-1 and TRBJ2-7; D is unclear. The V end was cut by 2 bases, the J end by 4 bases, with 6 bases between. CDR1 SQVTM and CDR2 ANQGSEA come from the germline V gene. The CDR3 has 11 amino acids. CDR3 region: CSVEKQYEQYF. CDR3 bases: TGCAGCGTTGAAAAACAGTACGAGCAGTACTTC.

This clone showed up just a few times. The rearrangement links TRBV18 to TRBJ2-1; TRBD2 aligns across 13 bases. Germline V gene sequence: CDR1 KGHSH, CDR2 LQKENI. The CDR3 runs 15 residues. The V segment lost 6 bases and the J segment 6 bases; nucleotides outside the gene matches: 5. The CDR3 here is CASSQGTSGVNEQFF. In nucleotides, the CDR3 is TGTGCCAGCTCCCAAGGGACTAGCGGGGTCAATGAGCAGTTCTTC.

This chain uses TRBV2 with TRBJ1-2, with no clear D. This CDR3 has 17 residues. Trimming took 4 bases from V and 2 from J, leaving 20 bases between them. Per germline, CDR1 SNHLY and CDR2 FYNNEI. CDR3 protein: CASSVSGVSVFNYGYTF. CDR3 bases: TGTGCCAGCAGTGTAAGCGGGGTTTCGGTGTTCAACTATGGCTACACCTTC.

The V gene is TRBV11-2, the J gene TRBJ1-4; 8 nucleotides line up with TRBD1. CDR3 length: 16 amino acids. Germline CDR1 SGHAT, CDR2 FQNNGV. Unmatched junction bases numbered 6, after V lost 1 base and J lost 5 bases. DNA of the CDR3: TGTGCCAGCAGCTTAGGGTGGACAGGGACAAATGAAAAACTGTTTTTT. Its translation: CASSLGWTGTNEKLFF.

DNA for the CDR3: TGTGCCAGCCAACTCGAAGGACCTAGCTCAGATACGCAGTATTTT. Protein product: CASQLEGPSSDTQYF. This rearrangement joins TRBV6-5 to TRBJ2-3; D perhaps matches TRBD2 (5 bases). Trimming took 8 bases from V and 4 from J, leaving 19 bases between them. From germline, CDR1 is MNHEY and CDR2 SVGAGI. The CDR3 covers 15 residues.

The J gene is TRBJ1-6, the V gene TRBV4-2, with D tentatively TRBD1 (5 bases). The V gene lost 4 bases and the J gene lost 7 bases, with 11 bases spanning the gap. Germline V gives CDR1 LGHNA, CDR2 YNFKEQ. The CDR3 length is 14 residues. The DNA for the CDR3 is TGTGCCAGCAGCCTTACGGGGGTCAATTCACCCCTCCACTTT. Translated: CASSLTGVNSPLHF.

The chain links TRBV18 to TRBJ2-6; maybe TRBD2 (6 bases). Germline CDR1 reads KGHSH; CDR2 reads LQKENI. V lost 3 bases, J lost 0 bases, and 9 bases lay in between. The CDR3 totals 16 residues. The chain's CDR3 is CASSPGLSSGANVLTF. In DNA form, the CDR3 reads TGTGCCAGCTCACCGGGACTGAGCTCTGGGGCCAACGTCCTGACTTTC.

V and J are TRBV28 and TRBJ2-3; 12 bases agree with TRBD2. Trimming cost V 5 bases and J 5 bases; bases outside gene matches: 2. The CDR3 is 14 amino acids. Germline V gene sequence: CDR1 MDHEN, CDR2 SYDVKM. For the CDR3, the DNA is TGTGCCAGCAGTGCACTAGCGGGGGGAGATACGCAGTATTTT. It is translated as CASSALAGGDTQYF. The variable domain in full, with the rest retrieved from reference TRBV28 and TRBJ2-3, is DVKVTQSSRYLVKRTGEKVFLECVQDMDHENMFWYRQDPGLGLRLIYFSYDVKMKEKGDIPEGYSVSREKKERFSLILESASTNQTSMYLCASSALAGGDTQYFGPGTRLTVL.

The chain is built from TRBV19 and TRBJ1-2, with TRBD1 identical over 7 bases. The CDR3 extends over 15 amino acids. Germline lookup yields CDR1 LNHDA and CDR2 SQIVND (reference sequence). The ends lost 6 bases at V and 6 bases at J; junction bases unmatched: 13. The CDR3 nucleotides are TGTGCCAGTAGCTGGACAGGAAGGCGGACCGATGGCTACACCTTC. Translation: CASSWTGRRTDGYTF.

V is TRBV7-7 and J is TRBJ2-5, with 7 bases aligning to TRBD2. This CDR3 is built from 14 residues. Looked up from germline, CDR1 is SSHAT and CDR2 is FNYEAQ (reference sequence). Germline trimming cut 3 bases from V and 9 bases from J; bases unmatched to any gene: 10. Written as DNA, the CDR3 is TGTGCCAGCAGCTTCGGCGGGACTAAGGAGCCCCAGTACTTC. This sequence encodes CASSFGGTKEPQYF.

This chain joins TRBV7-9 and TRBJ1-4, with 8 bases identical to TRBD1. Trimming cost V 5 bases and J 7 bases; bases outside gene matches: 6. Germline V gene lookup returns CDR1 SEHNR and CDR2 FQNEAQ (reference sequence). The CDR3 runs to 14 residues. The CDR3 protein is CASSVQGGVEKLFF. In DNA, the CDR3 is TGTGCCAGCAGCGTACAGGGGGGCGTTGAAAAACTGTTTTTT.

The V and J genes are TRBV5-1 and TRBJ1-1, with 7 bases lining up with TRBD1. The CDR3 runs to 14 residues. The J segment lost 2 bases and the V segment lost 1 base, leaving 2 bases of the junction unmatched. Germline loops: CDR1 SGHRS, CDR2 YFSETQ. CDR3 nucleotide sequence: TGCGCCAGCAGCTTGTGGGACAGAAACACTGAAGCTTTCTTT. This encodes CASSLWDRNTEAFF. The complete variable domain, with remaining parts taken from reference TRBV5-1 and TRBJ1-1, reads KAGVTQTPRYLIKTRGQQVTLSCSPISGHRSVSWYQQTPGQGLQFLFEYFSETQRNKGNFPGRFSGRQFSNSRSEMNVSTLELGDSALYLCASSLWDRNTEAFFGQGTRLTVV.

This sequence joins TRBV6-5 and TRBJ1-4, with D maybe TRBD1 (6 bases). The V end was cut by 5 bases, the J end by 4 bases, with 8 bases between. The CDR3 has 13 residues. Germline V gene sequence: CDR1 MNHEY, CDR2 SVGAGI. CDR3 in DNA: TGTGCCAGCAGTACAGGGATTAATGAAAAACTGTTTTTT. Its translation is CASSTGINEKLFF.

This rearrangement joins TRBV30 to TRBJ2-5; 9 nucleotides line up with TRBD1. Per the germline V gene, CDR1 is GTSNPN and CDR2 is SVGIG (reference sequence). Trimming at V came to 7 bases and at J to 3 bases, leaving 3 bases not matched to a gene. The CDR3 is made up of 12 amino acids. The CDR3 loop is CASGTGKETQYF. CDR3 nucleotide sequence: TGTGCCTCCGGGACAGGGAAAGAGACCCAGTACTTC. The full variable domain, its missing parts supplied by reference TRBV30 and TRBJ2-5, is SQTIHQWPATLVQPVGSPLSLECTVEGTSNPNLYWYRQAAGRGLQLLFYSVGIGQISSEVPQNLSASRPQDRQFILSSKKLLLSDSGFYLCASGTGKETQYFGPGTRLLVL.

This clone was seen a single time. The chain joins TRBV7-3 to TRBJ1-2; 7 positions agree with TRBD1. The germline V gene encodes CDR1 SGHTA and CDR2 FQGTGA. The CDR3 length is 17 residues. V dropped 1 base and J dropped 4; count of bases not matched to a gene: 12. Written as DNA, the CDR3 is TGTGCCAGCAGCTTAAAGGTTGGGAAGGACAGGAGCTATGGCTACACCTTC. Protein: CASSLKVGKDRSYGYTF.

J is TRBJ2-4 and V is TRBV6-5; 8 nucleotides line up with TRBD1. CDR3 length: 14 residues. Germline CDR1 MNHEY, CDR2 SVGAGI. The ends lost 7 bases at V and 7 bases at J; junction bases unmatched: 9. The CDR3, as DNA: TGTGCCAGCAAAACCGACAGGGGCGGTAACATTCAGTACTTC. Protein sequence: CASKTDRGGNIQYF.

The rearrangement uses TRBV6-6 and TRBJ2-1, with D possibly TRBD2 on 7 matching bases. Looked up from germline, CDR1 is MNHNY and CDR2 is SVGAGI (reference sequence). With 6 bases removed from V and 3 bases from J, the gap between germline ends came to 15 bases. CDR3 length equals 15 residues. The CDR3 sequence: CASRTGGPLYNEQFF. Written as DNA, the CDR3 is TGTGCCAGCAGAACGGGGGGCCCTCTCTACAATGAGCAGTTCTTC.

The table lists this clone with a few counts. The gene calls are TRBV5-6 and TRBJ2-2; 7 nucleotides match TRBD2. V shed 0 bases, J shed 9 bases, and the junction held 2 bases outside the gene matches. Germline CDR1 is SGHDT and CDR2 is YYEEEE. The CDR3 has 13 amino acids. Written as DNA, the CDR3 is TGTGCCAGCAGCTTGGAACTAGCGAGGGAGCTGTTTTTT. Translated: CASSLELARELFF.

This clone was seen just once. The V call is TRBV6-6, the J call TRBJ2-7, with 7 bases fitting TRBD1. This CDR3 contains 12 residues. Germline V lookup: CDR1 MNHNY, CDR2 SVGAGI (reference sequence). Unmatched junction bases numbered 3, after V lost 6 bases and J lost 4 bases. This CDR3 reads CASSGTVYEQYF. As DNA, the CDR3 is TGTGCCAGCAGCGGGACAGTTTACGAGCAGTACTTC.

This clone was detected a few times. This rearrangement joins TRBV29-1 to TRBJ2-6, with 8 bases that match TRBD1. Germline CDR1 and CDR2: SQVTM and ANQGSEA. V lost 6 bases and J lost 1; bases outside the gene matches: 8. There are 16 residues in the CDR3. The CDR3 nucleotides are TGCAGCGTCCCCGGGACAGGAGGTTCTGGGGCCAACGTCCTGACTTTC. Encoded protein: CSVPGTGGSGANVLTF.

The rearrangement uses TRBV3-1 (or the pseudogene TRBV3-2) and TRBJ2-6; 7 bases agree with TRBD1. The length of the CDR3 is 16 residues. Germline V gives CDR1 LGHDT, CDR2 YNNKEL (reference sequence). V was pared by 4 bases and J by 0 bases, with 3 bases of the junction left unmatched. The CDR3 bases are TGTGCCAGCAGCCTGGGACAGATCTCTGGGGCCAACGTCCTGACTTTC. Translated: CASSLGQISGANVLTF.

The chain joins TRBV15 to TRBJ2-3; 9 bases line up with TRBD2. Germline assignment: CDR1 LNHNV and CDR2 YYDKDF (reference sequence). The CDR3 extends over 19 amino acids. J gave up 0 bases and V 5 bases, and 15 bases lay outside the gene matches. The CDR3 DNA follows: TGTGCCACCAGCGGTGGGTGGCGGGGGGGTACTATGAGCACAGATACGCAGTATTTT. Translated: CATSGGWRGGTMSTDTQYF.

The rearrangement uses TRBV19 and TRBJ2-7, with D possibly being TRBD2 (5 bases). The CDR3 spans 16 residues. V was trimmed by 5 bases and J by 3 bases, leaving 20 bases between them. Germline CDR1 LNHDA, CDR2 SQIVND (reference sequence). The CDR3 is CASSPLGLSPDYEQYF. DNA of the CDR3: TGTGCCAGTAGTCCCCTCGGACTGTCCCCGGACTACGAGCAGTACTTC.